The 13 T cell receptor beta chains listed next were all sequenced from one sample in a study of PD-1 blockade in classical Hodgkin lymphoma. The protocol was immunoSEQ multiplex PCR, while the TCRdb copy is restricted to in-frame clones and leaves out a portion. Among around 50,000 clones listed, roughly 91% were seen once. Time point: newly diagnosed, previously untreated cHL patient sample. The sequenced sample consisted of peripheral blood mononuclear cells (PBMCs). These receptors were taken from a human donor with classical Hodgkin lymphoma.

V usage is TRBV29-1 and J usage is TRBJ2-7, with a tentative D call TRBD1 (5 bases). In germline, CDR1 is SQVTM, CDR2 ANQGSEA. Trimming shortened V by 5 bases and J by 3 bases, and 11 bases separated the two germline ends. This CDR3 is 12 amino acids long. DNA of the CDR3: TGCAGCGTTTCTGTGGACATCTACGAGCAGTACTTC. Its protein is CSVSVDIYEQYF.

The V and J genes are TRBV5-8 and TRBJ2-3; TRBD1 might be the D (6 bases). CDR3 length equals 15 residues. Trimming removed 1 base from V and 2 bases from J, with 11 bases in between. Germline V gene sequence: CDR1 SGHTS, CDR2 YDEGEE. CDR3 sequence reads: CASSLYRVITDTQYF. CDR3 bases: TGTGCCAGCAGCTTGTACAGGGTGATCACAGATACGCAGTATTTT.

The chain combines TRBV6-1 with TRBJ1-1, with TRBD1 identical over 7 bases. Trimming removed 6 bases from V and 6 bases from J; junction bases left unmatched: 1. The CDR3 has 11 residues. Germline-derived CDR1 and CDR2 are MNHNS and SASEGT. This CDR3 is CASSGTAEAFF. The CDR3 bases are TGTGCCAGCAGCGGGACAGCTGAAGCTTTCTTT.

This chain connects TRBV7-3 to TRBJ2-3; 10 nucleotides align to TRBD2. Germline CDR1 and CDR2: SGHTA and FQGTGA. CDR3 length: 17 amino acids. The trim removed 1 base at V and 7 bases at J, leaving 11 bases unmatched. The DNA of the CDR3 is TGTGCCAGCAGCTTAAGTGTTCCCGGGACTAGCGTCAATACGCAGTATTTT. Translating it yields CASSLSVPGTSVNTQYF.

The V and J genes are TRBV5-1 and TRBJ2-1; 8 bases map to TRBD2. The CDR3 length is 16 residues. V lost 0 bases to trimming and J lost 6 bases; unmatched junction nucleotides: 8. Looked up from germline, CDR1 is SGHRS and CDR2 is YFSETQ. The CDR3 protein is CASSLEWTSIPNEQFF. CDR3 coding DNA: TGCGCCAGCAGCTTGGAGTGGACTAGCATCCCCAATGAGCAGTTCTTC.

The V and J genes are TRBV5-1 and TRBJ2-1; 10 bases are a match to TRBD2. Per germline, CDR1 SGHRS and CDR2 YFSETQ. This CDR3 spans 16 amino acids. The junction had 6 bases not matched to a gene; V was cut back by 0 bases and J by 6 bases. As DNA, the CDR3 is TGCGCCAGCAGCTTGGCCCAAGCGGGAGGGGGCAATGAGCAGTTCTTC. Translating it yields CASSLAQAGGGNEQFF.

The chain has TRBV28 and TRBJ2-3; 7 nucleotides match TRBD1. Losses at the gene ends were 4 bases for V and 8 bases for J; bases not matched to a gene: 9. The V gene's germline CDR1 is MDHEN and CDR2 SYDVKM. This CDR3 comprises 14 residues. The CDR3 here is CASSSDRAPVTQYF. DNA of the CDR3: TGTGCCAGCAGTTCCGACAGGGCCCCAGTTACGCAGTATTTT.

This chain uses TRBV5-3 with TRBJ1-1; D gene uncertain. TRBV5-3 is an ORF, and what it does is uncertain. The length of the CDR3 is 15 residues. V lost 4 bases, J lost 0 bases, and 13 bases lay in between. The CDR3 sequence is CARSLRKTVNTEAFF. CDR3 in DNA: TGTGCCAGAAGCCTCAGAAAAACTGTGAACACTGAAGCTTTCTTT.

The gene calls are TRBV27 and TRBJ1-4; 8 bases line up with TRBD1. The V segment lost 5 bases and the J segment 7 bases; nucleotides outside the gene matches: 6. Germline V CDR1 and CDR2: MNHEY, SMNVEV (reference sequence). The CDR3 has 14 residues. The CDR3 region has the DNA TGTGCCAGCAGTCCAGGGGGCTTAGTTGAAAAACTGTTTTTT. Translating it yields CASSPGGLVEKLFF.

The chain combines TRBV5-1 with TRBJ2-1; 9 bases agree with TRBD2. Germline V gene data show CDR1 as SGHRS and CDR2 as YFSETQ. With V trimmed by 5 bases and J by 10 bases, 13 bases remained unmatched. The CDR3 length is 15 residues. The CDR3 loop reads CASSPAGGPGVEQFF. CDR3 coding DNA: TGCGCCAGCAGTCCCGCGGGAGGGCCCGGGGTCGAGCAGTTCTTC.

The count of this clone is one. The chain carries TRBV19 and TRBJ2-1, with D tentatively TRBD1 or TRBD2 (7 bases each). The V and J ends lost 7 bases and 7 bases respectively, with 17 bases between them. The germline V gene encodes CDR1 LNHDA and CDR2 SQIVND (reference sequence). This CDR3 is 14 amino acids long. CDR3 sequence: CASTPGGEWNEQFF. CDR3 sequence (DNA): TGTGCCAGTACCCCAGGGGGGGAATGGAATGAGCAGTTCTTC.

The chain carries TRBV18 and TRBJ1-1, with D unresolved. The germline gives CDR1 KGHSH, CDR2 LQKENI. With 2 bases removed from V and 3 bases from J, the gap between germline ends came to 7 bases. This CDR3 has 13 residues. The CDR3 spells CASSPELDTEAFF. The CDR3, as DNA: TGTGCCAGCTCACCAGAGTTGGACACTGAAGCTTTCTTT. The full variable domain, completed using reference TRBV18 and TRBJ1-1, is NAGVMQNPRHLVRRRGQEARLRCSPMKGHSHVYWYRQLPEEGLKFMVYLQKENIIDESGMPKERFSAEFPKEGPSILRIQQVVRGDSAAYFCASSPELDTEAFFGQGTRLTVV.

The chain has TRBV7-3 and TRBJ2-7; D not resolved. Trimming took off 2 bases at V and 1 base at J, with 12 bases between the two ends. This CDR3 region has 15 residues. CDR1 SGHTA and CDR2 FQGTGA come from the germline V gene. CDR3 residues: CASSLYSGMSYEQYF. The CDR3 bases are TGTGCCAGCAGCTTATATTCCGGTATGTCCTACGAGCAGTACTTC.